The table lists the clone carrying this TCR beta chain with a few counts. Its antigen is as yet unknown. Investigators excluded patients with uncontrolled infection, other autoimmune disease, pregnancy or lactation. Out of approximately 10 ml of fresh peripheral blood came the PBMCs. The data derive from a study of T cells in Graves' hyperthyroidism and ophthalmopathy. Study results and limitations: The blood repertoire included most of the expanded thyroid clonotypes above 0.001.

TCR beta CDR3 regions were amplified from RNA transcripts. During a first-round RT-PCR of the TCR CDR3, the HTBI primer set was used. Each CDR3 protein is one row after TCRdb ran MiXCR on the multiplex PCR reads. The data contain about 400,000 distinct CDR3 sequences, 15% of them singletons. Input material: blood. The clonotype was recovered from an older woman with Graves' ophthalmopathy.

CDR3 sequence: CASSRTRDRDTYEQYF. The CDR3 region has the DNA TGTGCCAGCAGCCGAACCCGGGACAGGGATACCTACGAGCAGTACTTC. The chain has TRBV14 and TRBJ2-7, with 9 bases aligning to TRBD1. Losses at the gene ends were 4 bases for V and 2 bases for J; bases not matched to a gene: 9. Germline CDR1 is SGHDN and CDR2 is FVKESK. The CDR3 is 16 residues long.